This is a list of T cell receptor beta chains from one sample in a study of blood T cell repertoires in COVID-19. Data came from immunoSEQ multiplex PCR; TCRdb stores just in-frame clones and leaves some out. The table records fewer than 80,000 clones, roughly 89% of them present only once. Input material: peripheral blood. All receptors derive from a human donor in a cohort sampled during active COVID-19. The CDR3 runs from the conserved cysteine through the conserved F or W. Each record gives: J gene, D gene, V gene, clone size, CDR3 protein, CDR3 DNA. D genes are given only for firm matches. Not every row has a clone size; where given, it reads once, few, many or a size class.

>TRBJ1-4|NA|TRBV5-5|NA
CASSLPPRPGGNEKLFF
TGTGCCAGCAGCTTGCCCCCCCGGCCGGGAGGAAATGAAAAACTGTTTTTT
>TRBJ2-1|TRBD2|TRBV2|NA
CASSEALAVYNEQFF
TGTGCCAGCAGTGAAGCACTAGCGGTATACAATGAGCAGTTCTTC
>TRBJ1-5|NA|TRBV4-1|NA
CASSQYVDYSNQPQHF
TGCGCCAGCAGCCAGTACGTGGACTATAGCAATCAGCCCCAGCATTTT
>TRBJ1-5|NA|TRBV28|NA
CASSLLHRTGGNQPQHF
TGTGCCAGCAGTTTACTCCATAGGACGGGAGGCAATCAGCCCCAGCATTTT
>TRBJ2-7|TRBD2|TRBV5-1|NA
CASSLSGAQYEQYF
TGCGCCAGCAGCTTAAGCGGGGCGCAATACGAGCAGTACTTC
>TRBJ2-7|TRBD1|TRBV4-1|NA
CASSHRQGVAYEQYF
TGCGCCAGCAGCCACCGACAGGGGGTGGCCTACGAGCAGTACTTC
>TRBJ2-3|TRBD2|TRBV6-4|few
CASSVEAGGSDTQYF
TGTGCCAGCAGTGTAGAAGCGGGGGGCTCAGATACGCAGTATTTT
>TRBJ2-3|TRBD2|TRBV5-1|NA
CASGGGTDTQYF
TGCGCCAGCGGGGGGGGCACAGATACGCAGTATTTT
>TRBJ2-3|TRBD2|TRBV18|once
CASSPPSGSGTDTQYF
TGTGCCAGCTCACCTCCTAGCGGGAGCGGTACAGATACGCAGTATTTT
>TRBJ1-5|TRBD1|TRBV6-6|NA
CASSPTGGVGQPQHF
TGTGCCAGCAGCCCCACAGGGGGCGTTGGTCAGCCCCAGCATTTT
>TRBJ2-7|NA|TRBV6-5|NA
CASGFRGHEQYF
TGTGCCAGCGGATTCAGGGGCCACGAGCAGTACTTC
>TRBJ2-3|NA|TRBV9|NA
CASSVEPSTDTQYF
TGTGCCAGCAGCGTCGAGCCCAGCACAGATACGCAGTATTTT
>TRBJ2-7|NA|TRBV27|NA
CASSTLGTSYEQYF
TGTGCCAGTTCGACCCTCGGGACATCATACGAGCAGTACTTC
>TRBJ2-1|TRBD1|TRBV6-5|NA
CASSPGTGGTNEQFF
TGTGCCAGCAGTCCCGGGACAGGGGGTACCAATGAGCAGTTCTTC